This is a list of T cell receptor beta chains from one sample in a study of identical twins. Via MiXCR, TCRdb re-called the 5' RACE reads, giving one row per CDR3 protein. The sample has 450,000 or so distinct CDR3 sequences, over 11% seen once; the top ten hold more than 0.8%. The same sample was also used in a study of yellow fever vaccine responses in identical twins.

Sequencing used CD4+ T cells sorted from blood. The source of these receptors is a woman between 18 and 30 years old in good health. The CDR3 runs from the conserved cysteine through the conserved F or W. The order of the fields is V gene, clone size, J gene, D gene, CDR3 DNA, CDR3 protein. The D gene is left open where the match is weak. Expanded clones are given a class, and other clones once, few, many or no size at all.

>TRBV10-3|-|TRBJ2-5|TRBD2
TGTGCCATCAGTGACAGTAGGACTAGCGGGAGGGGGCCCCAAGAGACCCAGTACTTC
CAISDSRTSGRGPQETQYF
>TRBV12-3/TRBV12-4|many|TRBJ1-3|-
TGTGCCAGCAGTTTGTCTGGAAACACCATATATTTT
CASSLSGNTIYF
>TRBV28|-|TRBJ2-2|TRBD2
TGTGCCAGCAGTTTCGGCGGGAGTAAAACCGGGGAGCTGTTTTTT
CASSFGGSKTGELFF
>TRBV2|-|TRBJ2-1|-
TGTGCCAGCAGTGATCGCGGGATAAACAATGAGCAGTTCTTC
CASSDRGINNEQFF
>TRBV19|-|TRBJ2-1|TRBD2
TGTGCCAGTAGTATCGGTAGCGGGAGGGGCCTTCGTGAGCAGTTCTTC
CASSIGSGRGLREQFF
>TRBV14|few|TRBJ2-1|TRBD1
TGTGCCAGCAGCCAAGGGCAGGGGGAGAATGAGCAGTTCTTC
CASSQGQGENEQFF
>TRBV12-3/TRBV12-4|-|TRBJ1-1|TRBD1
TGTGCCAGCAGATGGACAGGGGTTGCCACTGAAGCTTTCTTT
CASRWTGVATEAFF
>TRBV15|-|TRBJ2-1|-
TGTGCCACCAGCACACAAGCGGTCTTC
CATSTQAVF
>TRBV2|few|TRBJ2-3|TRBD2
TGTGCCAGCAGTTTCGCGGGGGGCCGCACAGATACGCAGTATTTT
CASSFAGGRTDTQYF
>TRBV7-3|-|TRBJ2-2|-
TGTGCCAGCAGCTTTGGTCCGGAACGAGGGGAGCTGTTTTTT
CASSFGPERGELFF
>TRBV5-5|-|TRBJ2-2|-
TGTGCCAGCAGCTTGGGAGTCGGGACACGAAGGACCGGGGAGCTGTTTTTT
CASSLGVGTRRTGELFF
>TRBV25-1|few|TRBJ2-2|-
TGTGCCAGCAGTGAATTTGGGGTCGGGGAGCTGTTTTTT
CASSEFGVGELFF
>TRBV19|-|TRBJ2-1|TRBD1
TGTGCCAGTAGTATTCCGGGACAGGGTAACAATGAGCAGTTCTTC
CASSIPGQGNNEQFF
>TRBV21-1|few|TRBJ1-4|-
TGTGCCAGCAGCAAATCCACACCAACTAATGAAAAACTGTTTTTT
CASSKSTPTNEKLFF
>TRBV6-2/TRBV6-3|few|TRBJ2-1|TRBD2
TGTGCCAGCAGTTACTCGATCTCAGCGGGAGGGCGGGTCAATGAGCAGTTCTTC
CASSYSISAGGRVNEQFF
>TRBV6-1|few|TRBJ2-7|TRBD2
TGTGCCAGCGCCAACGGAAGGACTAGCGGGTCTGTGCAGTACTTC
CASANGRTSGSVQYF
>TRBV7-9|few|TRBJ1-4|TRBD1
TGTGCCAGCAAGACTGGGACAGCAGAAAAACTGTTTTTT
CASKTGTAEKLFF
>TRBV6-4|few|TRBJ2-2|-
TGTGCCAGCAGTGATGAGGCCGGGGCGGTCGGGGAGCTGTTTTTT
CASSDEAGAVGELFF
>TRBV9|-|TRBJ2-4|TRBD1
TGTGCCAGCAGCGTAGTGGTACAGGGGGCGAACATTCAGTACTTC
CASSVVVQGANIQYF
>TRBV18|-|TRBJ2-7|-
TGTGCCAGCTCACCTCCCGCTAGCGTCGAGCAGTACTTC
CASSPPASVEQYF
>TRBV5-1|many|TRBJ1-1|TRBD1
TGCGCCAGCAGCTCGCGAACAGGGGTCTTGGACACTGAAGCTTTCTTT
CASSSRTGVLDTEAFF
>TRBV2|-|TRBJ2-5|-
TGTGCCAGCAGAGCCGGACAGCAAGAGACCCAGTACTTC
CASRAGQQETQYF
>TRBV27|-|TRBJ2-7|-
TGTGCCAGCAGTTTCCGGGACCCCTACGAGCAGTACTTC
CASSFRDPYEQYF
>TRBV29-1|many|TRBJ2-7|-
TGCAGCGTTGTGCTAGACAGGATATCCTACGAGCAGTACTTC
CSVVLDRISYEQYF
>TRBV11-2|-|TRBJ2-4|TRBD1
TGTGCCAGCAGCTTAGGCGGACAGGGGATAATAGCCAAAAACATTCAGTACTTC
CASSLGGQGIIAKNIQYF
>TRBV6-5|few|TRBJ1-2|TRBD1
TGTGCCAGCAGTTACCTACAGGGGTCCTATGGCTACACCTTC
CASSYLQGSYGYTF
>TRBV7-2|few|TRBJ2-3|TRBD2
TGTGCCAGCAGCTTTACGGGAGGGGCTAGCACAGATACGCAGTATTTT
CASSFTGGASTDTQYF
>TRBV7-2|many|TRBJ1-5|-
TGTGCCAGCAGCATAAGGGGAAATCAGCCCCAGCATTTT
CASSIRGNQPQHF
>TRBV9|few|TRBJ1-1|-
TGTGCCAGCAGCGCGAATTCGGGCACTGAAGCTTTCTTT
CASSANSGTEAFF
>TRBV24-1|few|TRBJ1-2|-
TGTGCCACCAGTGAATCGGGCTATGGCTACACCTTC
CATSESGYGYTF
>TRBV5-1|-|TRBJ2-1|-
TGCGCCAGCAGCTTGGGGCTCGGTGTCAATGAGCAGTTCTTC
CASSLGLGVNEQFF
>TRBV10-1|-|TRBJ2-3|-
TGCGCCAGCCCCCGGGACCGGAGCACAGATACGCAGTATTTT
CASPRDRSTDTQYF
>TRBV5-1|few|TRBJ1-5|-
TGCGCCAGCAGCTTGGATCCCAATCAGCCCCAGCATTTT
CASSLDPNQPQHF
>TRBV6-2/TRBV6-3|-|TRBJ2-1|-
TGTGCCAGCAGTTTACAGGGTCTGGAGTACAATGAGCAGTTCTTC
CASSLQGLEYNEQFF
>TRBV12-3/TRBV12-4|many|TRBJ1-1|-
TGTGCCAGCAGCTTCGGTCAGAACACTGAAGCTTTCTTT
CASSFGQNTEAFF
>TRBV7-2|few|TRBJ2-1|-
TGTGCCAGCAGCTTACTCCGCAATGAGCAGTTCTTC
CASSLLRNEQFF
>TRBV6-2/TRBV6-3|-|TRBJ2-1|-
TGTGCCAGCAGTTATGTTGGGGCAGGAAGATTCTTC
CASSYVGAGRFF
>TRBV2|-|TRBJ1-3|-
TGTGCCAGCATTGGGGTCTCTGGAAACACCATATATTTT
CASIGVSGNTIYF
>TRBV20-1|-|TRBJ2-1|TRBD2
TGCAGTGCTAGAAGACTAGCGGGAGACGCCTCCTACAATGAGCAGTTCTTC
CSARRLAGDASYNEQFF
>TRBV4-1|-|TRBJ2-1|-
TGCGCCAGCAGCCAAGTCGGAAACTACAATGAGCAGTTCTTC
CASSQVGNYNEQFF
>TRBV7-3|-|TRBJ2-5|-
TGTGCCAGCAGCTTAAAGGGACTTGGGCGTCAAGAGACCCAGTACTTC
CASSLKGLGRQETQYF
>TRBV6-5|-|TRBJ2-2|TRBD1
TGTGCCAGCGTTGGACAGGGCCGTGCTAACACCGGGGAGCTGTTTTTT
CASVGQGRANTGELFF
>TRBV7-8|few|TRBJ2-7|TRBD1
TGTGCCAGCAGCCTCCGGACAGGTTCCACCTACGAGCAGTACTTC
CASSLRTGSTYEQYF
>TRBV12-3/TRBV12-4|many|TRBJ2-1|TRBD2
TGTGCCAGCAGTTTCCTGCGCGGGGGGGAGAATGAGCAGTTCTTC
CASSFLRGGENEQFF
>TRBV7-9|few|TRBJ2-6|-
TGTGCCAGCAGCTTATTTAAGGGTGGAGCCGGGGCCAACGTCCTGACTTTC
CASSLFKGGAGANVLTF
>TRBV6-1|many|TRBJ2-7|-
TGTGCCAGCAGTGACCGGGGACATACCTACGAGCAGTACTTC
CASSDRGHTYEQYF
>TRBV11-2|-|TRBJ2-7|TRBD1
TGTGCCAGCAGCCTAGGTCCCGGGACAGAAGCCTACGAGCAGTACTTC
CASSLGPGTEAYEQYF
>TRBV9|-|TRBJ2-4|TRBD1
TGTGCCAGCAGCGCTCCAGCCGGGACAGGGGGCATTCAGTACTTC
CASSAPAGTGGIQYF
>TRBV5-1|few|TRBJ2-1|TRBD2
TGCGCCAGCAGCTTGGTCCCTAGCGGGGGTGGCAATGAGCAGTTCTTC
CASSLVPSGGGNEQFF
>TRBV4-1|-|TRBJ2-2|TRBD2
TGCGCCAGCAGCAAGGGACTAGCGGGGTCCGGGGAGCTGTTTTTT
CASSKGLAGSGELFF
>TRBV3-1|few|TRBJ2-3|TRBD2
TGTGCCAGCAGCCAAGATGGCGGGACTATCACAGATACGCAGTATTTT
CASSQDGGTITDTQYF
>TRBV5-1|few|TRBJ1-1|TRBD1
TGCGCCAGCAGCTCCGGGACAGGGATGAACACTGAAGCTTTCTTT
CASSSGTGMNTEAFF
>TRBV28|-|TRBJ1-2|-
TGTGCCAGCATTATCACTGGGGGCAGGACTAACTATGGCTACACCTTC
CASIITGGRTNYGYTF
>TRBV20-1|many|TRBJ2-7|TRBD2
TGCAGTGCTAGAGATTCGGGACTAGCGGAGAGGGCGAGGCAGTACTTC
CSARDSGLAERARQYF
>TRBV20-1|-|TRBJ2-1|TRBD2
TGCAGTGCTACCCCCCCCCGGGACTACTTCAATGAGCAGTTCTTC
CSATPPRDYFNEQFF